The clone carrying this T cell receptor (beta chain) was seen just once. This entry is derived from a study of blood T cell repertoires in COVID-19. The overall study: The samples span acute and convalescent COVID-19 from the United States, Italy and Spain. PBMCs, B-cell-depleted T cells, or T cells were the source of the cDNA or gDNA that made up the material.

Germline V gives CDR1 SQVTM, CDR2 ANQGSEA. This CDR3 comprises 11 residues. V lost 7 bases, J lost 4 bases, and 11 bases lay in between. As processed by the authors: By means of reference gene primer amplification, nucleated cell counts were estimated. Assay used: immunoSEQ multiplex PCR; TCRdb lists only in-frame clones, some missing. V and J calls and clone size are copied from that table; D and trimming were computed from the DNA. The sample has some 250,000 clones; 70% to 90% are singletons. Input material: peripheral blood. This sequence was found in a woman aged 25 to 39 with acute or convalescent COVID-19. V usage is TRBV29-1 and J usage is TRBJ2-7; D may be TRBD1 (5 bases). The CDR3 is CSAGRGYEQYF. CDR3 nucleotide sequence: TGCAGCGCCGGAAGGGGATACGAGCAGTACTTC.